This TCR beta chain was recovered during a study of T-cell reconstitution after alpha-beta-depleted transplantation in children. Regarding the study as a whole: After transplant, at about two months, alpha-beta T cells were reportedly derived from several hundred expanded graft clones. There were some patients whose high TCRbeta diversity at day 60 came from surviving recipient T cells and thymic progenitors. A year had passed since transplant, and T-cell counts and diversity by then came mostly from newly produced T cells.

This clonotype appeared many times. Its antigen remains unknown. This CDR3 contains 20 residues. The V and J ends lost 0 bases and 5 bases, in that order; junction bases with no gene match: 18. TCRbeta library construction was performed incorporating unique molecular identifiers. TCRdb recomputed calls from the PCR reads with MiXCR, one row per CDR3 protein. The sample comprises roughly 340,000 distinct CDR3 sequences, 15% to 20% of which are singletons, and about 41% rests with the top ten. The origin of this receptor is a male patient under 10 years old who had a stem cell transplant for acute lymphoblastic leukemia, so the T cells may come from the graft donor. Sequenced here: PBMCs, mostly from graft donor cells, sampled 360 days after TCRalphabeta/CD19-depleted stem cell transplant. This chain joins TRBV12-3 or TRBV12-4 and TRBJ2-1; 8 nucleotides agree with TRBD1. The CDR3 DNA sequence: TGTGCCAGCAGTTTAGCAAGGACAGGGCTGGAGGGCCGCGTTGACAATGAGCAGTTCTTC. Its translation is CASSLARTGLEGRVDNEQFF.